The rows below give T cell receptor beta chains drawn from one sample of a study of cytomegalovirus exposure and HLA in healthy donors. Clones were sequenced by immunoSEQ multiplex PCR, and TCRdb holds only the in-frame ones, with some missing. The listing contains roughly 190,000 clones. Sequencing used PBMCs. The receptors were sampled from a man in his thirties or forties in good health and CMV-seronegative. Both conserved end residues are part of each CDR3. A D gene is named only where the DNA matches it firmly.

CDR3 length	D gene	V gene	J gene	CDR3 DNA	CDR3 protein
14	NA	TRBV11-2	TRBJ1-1	TGTGCCAGCAGCTTAGTTTTGCGGGGGCCTGAAGCTTTCTTT	CASSLVLRGPEAFF
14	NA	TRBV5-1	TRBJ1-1	TGCGCCAGCAGCTTGGGCCCGGGGATAACTGAAGCTTTCTTT	CASSLGPGITEAFF
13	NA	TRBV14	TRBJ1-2	TGTGCCAGCAGCCAAGCAACACCCTATGGCTACACCTTC	CASSQATPYGYTF
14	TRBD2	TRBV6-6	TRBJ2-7	TGTGCCAGCAGGCCCGGACTAGCCACCTACGAGCAGTACTTC	CASRPGLATYEQYF
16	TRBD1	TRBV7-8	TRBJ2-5	TGTGCCAGCAGCCCCTTTAGGGACAGGGGCCAAGAGACCCAGTACTTC	CASSPFRDRGQETQYF
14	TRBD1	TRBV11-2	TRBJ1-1	TGTGCCAGCAGCTTAGGTTCGGCAGACAGGGTGGCTTTCTTT	CASSLGSADRVAFF
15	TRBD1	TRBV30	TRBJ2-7	TGTGCCTGGAGTGCCCGGGGACAGGGGATCGACGAGCAGTACTTC	CAWSARGQGIDEQYF
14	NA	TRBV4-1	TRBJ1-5	TGCGCCAGCAGCCGCGCGGGTAGCAATCAGCCCCAGCATTTT	CASSRAGSNQPQHF
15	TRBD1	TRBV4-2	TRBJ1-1	TGTGCCAGCAGCCAGGCCAGGGGGGTCAACACTGAAGCTTTCTTT	CASSQARGVNTEAFF
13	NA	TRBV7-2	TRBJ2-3	TGTGCCAGCACCTATAGTTACACAGATACGCAGTATTTT	CASTYSYTDTQYF
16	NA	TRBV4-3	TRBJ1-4	TGCGCCAGCAGCCAAGATTGGCAGGGACTAAATGAAAAACTGTTTTTT	CASSQDWQGLNEKLFF
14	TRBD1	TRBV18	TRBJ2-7	TGTGCCAGCTCACCTCGGGGACAGACCTACGAGCAGTACTTC	CASSPRGQTYEQYF
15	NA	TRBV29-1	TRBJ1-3	TGCAGCGTTGATGCAGTGCCTCTTTCTGGAAACACCATATATTTT	CSVDAVPLSGNTIYF
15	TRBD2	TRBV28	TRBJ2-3	TGTGCCAGCAGTTCAGCTAGCGGGAGGGTCGATACGCAGTATTTT	CASSSASGRVDTQYF
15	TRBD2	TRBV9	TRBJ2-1	TGTGCCAGCAGCGCGACTAGCGGGAGGATCAATGAGCAGTTCTTC	CASSATSGRINEQFF
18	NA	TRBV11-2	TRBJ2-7	TGTGCCAGCAGCTTAACCCGCGGTTATCAAACTGCCACCTACGAGCAGTACTTC	CASSLTRGYQTATYEQYF
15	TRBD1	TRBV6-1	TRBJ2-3	TGTGCCAGCGGACAGGGGCTATCCGGTGCAGATACGCAGTATTTT	CASGQGLSGADTQYF
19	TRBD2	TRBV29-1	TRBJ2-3	TGCAGCGTTGAAGTGACCGAGAGCGGGAGAGTGGTTGTCACAGATACGCAGTATTTT	CSVEVTESGRVVVTDTQYF
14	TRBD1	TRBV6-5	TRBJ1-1	TGTGCCAGCAGTCCCCACCCAGGGGGCGGTGAAGCTTTCTTT	CASSPHPGGGEAFF
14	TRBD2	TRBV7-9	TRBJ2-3	TGTGCCAGCAGCTTAGACGGGAGGGCGGATACGCAGTATTTT	CASSLDGRADTQYF
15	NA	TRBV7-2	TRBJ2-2	TGTGCCAGCAGCTTAGTCGAAAGATACGGCGGGGAGCTGTTTTTT	CASSLVERYGGELFF
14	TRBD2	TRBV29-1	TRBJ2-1	TGCAGCGTCGAGCGGGAGAACCTCCAAAATGAGCAGTTCTTC	CSVERENLQNEQFF
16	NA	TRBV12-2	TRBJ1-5	TGTGCAAGTCGCTTTCCCGGACAGGAGGGCAATCAGCCCCAGCATTTT	CASRFPGQEGNQPQHF
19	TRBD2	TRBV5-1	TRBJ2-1	TGCGCCAGCAGCTTGACCCCTAGCGGGATGATGGAGTCCTACAATGAGCAGTTCTTC	CASSLTPSGMMESYNEQFF
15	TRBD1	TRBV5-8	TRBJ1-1	TGTGCCAGCAGCTTGATCGGGACAGTGAACACTGAAGCTTTCTTT	CASSLIGTVNTEAFF
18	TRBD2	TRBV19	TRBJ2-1	TGTGCCAGTAGGCAGACTAGCGGGAGGTCCTCCACCAGGAATGAGCAGTTCTTC	CASRQTSGRSSTRNEQFF
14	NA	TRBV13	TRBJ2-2	TGTGCCAGCAGCTCCCCAGGGATCCCCGGGGAGCTGTTTTTT	CASSSPGIPGELFF
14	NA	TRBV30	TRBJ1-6	TGTGCCTGGAGTGTACAGTCCTATAATTCACCCCTCCACTTT	CAWSVQSYNSPLHF
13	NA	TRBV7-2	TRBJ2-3	TGTGCCAGCAGCTTACGGTCGCGGGATACGCAGTATTTT	CASSLRSRDTQYF
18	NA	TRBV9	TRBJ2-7	TGTGCCAGCAGCGTAGGAGCGGAGGGGGGGGGTCTTGTCTACGAGCAGTACTTC	CASSVGAEGGGLVYEQYF
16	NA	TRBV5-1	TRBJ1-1	TGCGCCAGCAACATACAGGGTTCCAACGGGGACACTGAAGCTTTCTTT	CASNIQGSNGDTEAFF
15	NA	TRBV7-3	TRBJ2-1	TGTGCCAGCAGCTCAGGACTGAGCTCCTACAATGAGCAGTTCTTC	CASSSGLSSYNEQFF
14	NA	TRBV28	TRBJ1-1	TGTGCCAGCAGAAGAAGGAGGGGGAACACTGAAGCTTTCTTT	CASRRRRGNTEAFF
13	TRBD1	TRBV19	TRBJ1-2	TGTGCCAGTAGCCCAGGGGGCACTTGGGGCTACACCTTC	CASSPGGTWGYTF
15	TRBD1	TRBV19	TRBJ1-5	TGTGCCAGTAGTATAGGGGGACAGGGAACCCAGCCCCAGCATTTT	CASSIGGQGTQPQHF
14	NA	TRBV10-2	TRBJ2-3	TGCGCCAGCAGTGAAGCTATGGGGCTGGATACGCAGTATTTT	CASSEAMGLDTQYF
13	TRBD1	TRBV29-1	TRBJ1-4	TGCAGCGCCAGGGGGAGGATGGGTGAAAAACTGTTTTTT	CSARGRMGEKLFF
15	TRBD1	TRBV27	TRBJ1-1	TGTGCCAGCAGGGAACAGGGGGCCGGTCGCACTGAAGCTTTCTTT	CASREQGAGRTEAFF
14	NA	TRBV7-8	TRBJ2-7	TGTGCCAGCAGCCAGACCTCGAATTCGGGCGAGCAGTACTTC	CASSQTSNSGEQYF
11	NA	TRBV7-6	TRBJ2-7	TGTGCCAGCAGCTTTGGGGGGGAGCAGTACTTC	CASSFGGEQYF
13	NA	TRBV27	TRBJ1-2	TGTGCCAGCAGCGGGGGGTTAGGCTATGGCTACACCTTC	CASSGGLGYGYTF
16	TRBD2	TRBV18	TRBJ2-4	TGTGCCAGCTCACCCCTAGGGAGGGGTGGAATAAACATTCAGTACTTC	CASSPLGRGGINIQYF
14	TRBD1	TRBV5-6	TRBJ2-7	TGTGCCAGCAGCGTCCGGGACAGGGTGGCCGAGCAGTACTTC	CASSVRDRVAEQYF
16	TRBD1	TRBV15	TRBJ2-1	TGTGCCACTGGGACAGGGAGCCAGCAAGCCTACAATGAGCAGTTCTTC	CATGTGSQQAYNEQFF
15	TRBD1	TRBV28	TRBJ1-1	TGTGCCAGCAGCATCACAGGGGGCTTGGGAGCTGAAGCTTTCTTT	CASSITGGLGAEAFF
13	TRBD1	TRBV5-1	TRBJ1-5	TGCGCCAGCAGCACCGGGACAGAGGAGCCCCAGCATTTT	CASSTGTEEPQHF
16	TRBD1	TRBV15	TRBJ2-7	TGTGCCACCAGCAGGGGTGGGACAGGGGGCTTCTACGAGCAGTACTTC	CATSRGGTGGFYEQYF
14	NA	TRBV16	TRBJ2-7	TGTGCCAGCAGCGACAGCGGGTTGACCTACGAGCAGTACTTC	CASSDSGLTYEQYF
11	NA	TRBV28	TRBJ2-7	TGTGCCAGCAGACTCTCTCGGGAGCAGTACTTC	CASRLSREQYF
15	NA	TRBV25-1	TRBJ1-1	TGTGCCAGCAGTCCCTTCGGGGTTGTGGACACTGAAGCTTTCTTT	CASSPFGVVDTEAFF
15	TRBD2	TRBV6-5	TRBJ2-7	TGTGCCAGCAGCATTGAAGCGGGGAGGGCCTGCGAGCAGTACTTC	CASSIEAGRACEQYF
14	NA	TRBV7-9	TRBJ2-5	TGTGCCAGCAGCGAACAGGGTTCGGCAGAGACCCAGTACTTC	CASSEQGSAETQYF